These T cell receptor beta chains were read from a single sample in a study of blood T cell repertoires in COVID-19. The assay was immunoSEQ multiplex PCR, and TCRdb's table has in-frame clones only and misses some. The sample has approximately 60,000 clones; about three quarters are singletons. Sequencing was carried out using peripheral blood. Receptors were obtained from a woman of 80 years or more with acute or convalescent COVID-19. The CDR3 runs from the conserved cysteine through the conserved F or W. D genes are given only for firm matches. Only part of the rows carry a size: once, few, many, or a class if the clone is expanded.

clone size: few; V gene: TRBV28; CDR3 length: 14; J gene: TRBJ2-7; D gene: NA; CDR3 DNA: TGTGCCAGCCAGCCCGTGGCGGAGGCCTACGAGCAGTACTTC; CDR3 protein: CASQPVAEAYEQYF
clone size: few; V gene: TRBV4-1; CDR3 length: 16; J gene: TRBJ2-1; D gene: TRBD2; CDR3 DNA: TGCGCCAGCAGCCAAGCGATCAGCGGGAGGTCCAATGAGCAGTTCTTC; CDR3 protein: CASSQAISGRSNEQFF
clone size: NA; V gene: TRBV2; CDR3 length: 14; J gene: TRBJ2-1; D gene: NA; CDR3 DNA: TGTGCCACCAAGAGGGGGGGACTTTACAATGAGCAGTTCTTC; CDR3 protein: CATKRGGLYNEQFF
clone size: NA; V gene: TRBV24-1; CDR3 length: 14; J gene: TRBJ2-1; D gene: TRBD2; CDR3 DNA: TGTGCCACCAGAGGAGCGGGAGGGAAGGATGAGCAGTTCTTC; CDR3 protein: CATRGAGGKDEQFF
clone size: NA; V gene: TRBV6-1; CDR3 length: 14; J gene: TRBJ1-1; D gene: NA; CDR3 DNA: TGTGCCAGCAGTGAACTCGGACTTTACACTGAAGCTTTCTTT; CDR3 protein: CASSELGLYTEAFF
clone size: NA; V gene: TRBV9; CDR3 length: 15; J gene: TRBJ1-3; D gene: NA; CDR3 DNA: TGTGCCAGCAGAAAAGGGGGTTCCTCTGGAAACACCATATATTTT; CDR3 protein: CASRKGGSSGNTIYF
clone size: NA; V gene: TRBV7-6; CDR3 length: 15; J gene: TRBJ2-5; D gene: TRBD1; CDR3 DNA: TGTGCCAGCAGCTTAGTGTCGGGACAGGGAGAGACCCAGTACTTC; CDR3 protein: CASSLVSGQGETQYF
clone size: NA; V gene: TRBV7-8; CDR3 length: 15; J gene: TRBJ1-3; D gene: TRBD1; CDR3 DNA: TGTGCCAGCAGCTTAGGGACAGGCTCTGGAAACACCATATATTTT; CDR3 protein: CASSLGTGSGNTIYF
clone size: NA; V gene: TRBV29-1; CDR3 length: 15; J gene: TRBJ1-1; D gene: NA; CDR3 DNA: TGCAGCGTTGAAGGGTCGGACGGGGTGAACACTGAAGCTTTCTTT; CDR3 protein: CSVEGSDGVNTEAFF
clone size: NA; V gene: TRBV3-1/TRBV3-2; CDR3 length: 14; J gene: TRBJ2-1; D gene: TRBD2; CDR3 DNA: TGTGCCAGCAGCAACAGCGGGAGTAAGCGCGAGCAGTTCTTC; CDR3 protein: CASSNSGSKREQFF
clone size: NA; V gene: TRBV14; CDR3 length: 14; J gene: TRBJ2-7; D gene: NA; CDR3 DNA: TGTGCCAGCAGCCTCAGGACAGTCTCCTACGAGCAGTACTTC; CDR3 protein: CASSLRTVSYEQYF
clone size: NA; V gene: TRBV7-2; CDR3 length: 14; J gene: TRBJ1-2; D gene: TRBD1; CDR3 DNA: TGTGCCAGCAGCATTGGGACAGCCAACTATGGCTACACCTTC; CDR3 protein: CASSIGTANYGYTF
clone size: few; V gene: TRBV10-1; CDR3 length: 14; J gene: TRBJ1-4; D gene: NA; CDR3 DNA: TGCGCCAGCAGCGCCGCGAGGGATGGGGAAAAACTGTTTTTT; CDR3 protein: CASSAARDGEKLFF
clone size: few; V gene: TRBV19; CDR3 length: 15; J gene: TRBJ1-5; D gene: TRBD1; CDR3 DNA: TGTGCCAGTACTCTTGACAGGGGGGGGAATCAGCCCCAGCATTTT; CDR3 protein: CASTLDRGGNQPQHF
clone size: NA; V gene: TRBV6-2/TRBV6-3; CDR3 length: 16; J gene: TRBJ2-3; D gene: NA; CDR3 DNA: TGTGCCAGCAGCTCCGTCCTCGGAGGGTTGACAGATACGCAGTATTTT; CDR3 protein: CASSSVLGGLTDTQYF
clone size: few; V gene: TRBV7-2; CDR3 length: 15; J gene: TRBJ1-2; D gene: TRBD1; CDR3 DNA: TGTGCCAGCAGCTCACAGGGGCCCACTAACTATGGCTACACCTTC; CDR3 protein: CASSSQGPTNYGYTF
clone size: many; V gene: TRBV2; CDR3 length: 13; J gene: TRBJ2-7; D gene: TRBD1; CDR3 DNA: TGTGCCAGCAGTGATGACAGGGGGGACGAGCAGTACTTC; CDR3 protein: CASSDDRGDEQYF
clone size: NA; V gene: TRBV28; CDR3 length: 13; J gene: TRBJ2-7; D gene: TRBD1; CDR3 DNA: TGTGCCAGCACAGGGGGATACTCCTACGAGCAGTACTTC; CDR3 protein: CASTGGYSYEQYF
clone size: NA; V gene: TRBV2; CDR3 length: 14; J gene: TRBJ2-1; D gene: TRBD2; CDR3 DNA: TGTGCCAGCCTCACTAGCGGGAAGGTGGTTGAGCAGTTCTTC; CDR3 protein: CASLTSGKVVEQFF
clone size: NA; V gene: TRBV12-3/TRBV12-4; CDR3 length: 13; J gene: TRBJ1-5; D gene: NA; CDR3 DNA: TGTGCCAGCAGTTTAGCGGGGGGTCAGCCCCAGCATTTT; CDR3 protein: CASSLAGGQPQHF
clone size: NA; V gene: TRBV27; CDR3 length: 14; J gene: TRBJ1-1; D gene: TRBD1; CDR3 DNA: TGTGCCAGCAGTTTCCACGGACAGGGCACTGAAGCTTTCTTT; CDR3 protein: CASSFHGQGTEAFF
clone size: few; V gene: TRBV4-3; CDR3 length: 22; J gene: TRBJ2-6; D gene: TRBD1; CDR3 DNA: TGCGCCAGCAGCCAAGATATTCCCTTACGGAGCAGGGGGCTGGCTGGGGCCAACGTCCTGACTTTC; CDR3 protein: CASSQDIPLRSRGLAGANVLTF
clone size: many; V gene: TRBV6-5; CDR3 length: 15; J gene: TRBJ1-6; D gene: TRBD1; CDR3 DNA: TGTGCCAGCAGTACAATGACAGGGGGTTATTCACCCCTCCACTTT; CDR3 protein: CASSTMTGGYSPLHF
clone size: NA; V gene: TRBV6-6; CDR3 length: 16; J gene: TRBJ1-1; D gene: TRBD1; CDR3 DNA: TGTGCCAGCAGTTCAATGTGGACAGGGGTGAACACTGAAGCTTTCTTT; CDR3 protein: CASSSMWTGVNTEAFF
clone size: NA; V gene: TRBV6-5; CDR3 length: 15; J gene: TRBJ2-1; D gene: NA; CDR3 DNA: TGTGCCAGTCAGGGGGGCCGGAGCTCCTACAATGAGCAGTTCTTC; CDR3 protein: CASQGGRSSYNEQFF
clone size: once; V gene: TRBV13; CDR3 length: 13; J gene: TRBJ2-3; D gene: NA; CDR3 DNA: TGTGCCAGCAGCTTAGGTCTAGCAGATACGCAGTATTTT; CDR3 protein: CASSLGLADTQYF
clone size: NA; V gene: TRBV6-5; CDR3 length: 15; J gene: TRBJ2-3; D gene: TRBD2; CDR3 DNA: TGTGCCAGCAGTTACCGATTAGCGGGAGGGCCCACGCAGTATTTT; CDR3 protein: CASSYRLAGGPTQYF
clone size: NA; V gene: TRBV9; CDR3 length: 16; J gene: TRBJ1-4; D gene: TRBD1; CDR3 DNA: TGTGCCAGCAGCGCTGGACCGGGACAGGGGAATGAAAAACTGTTTTTT; CDR3 protein: CASSAGPGQGNEKLFF